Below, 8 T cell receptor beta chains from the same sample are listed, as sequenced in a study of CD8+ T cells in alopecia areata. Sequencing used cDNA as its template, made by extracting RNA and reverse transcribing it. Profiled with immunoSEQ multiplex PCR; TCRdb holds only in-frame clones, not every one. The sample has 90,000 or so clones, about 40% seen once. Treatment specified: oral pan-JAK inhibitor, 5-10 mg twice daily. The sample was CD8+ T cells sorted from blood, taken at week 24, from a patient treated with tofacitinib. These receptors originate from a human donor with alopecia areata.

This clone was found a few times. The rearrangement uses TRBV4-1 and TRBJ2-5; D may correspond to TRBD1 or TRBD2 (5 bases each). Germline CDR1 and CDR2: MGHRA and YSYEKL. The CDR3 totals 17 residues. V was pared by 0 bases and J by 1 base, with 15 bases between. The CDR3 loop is CASSQDGTTAVQETQYF. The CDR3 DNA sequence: TGCGCCAGCAGCCAAGACGGGACGACAGCAGTCCAAGAGACCCAGTACTTC.

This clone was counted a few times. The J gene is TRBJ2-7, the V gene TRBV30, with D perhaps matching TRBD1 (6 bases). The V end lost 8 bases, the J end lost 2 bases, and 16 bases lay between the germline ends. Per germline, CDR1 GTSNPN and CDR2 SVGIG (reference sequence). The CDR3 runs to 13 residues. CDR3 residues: CALKRTVTYEQYF. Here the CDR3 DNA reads TGTGCCCTGAAAAGGACAGTCACCTACGAGCAGTACTTC.

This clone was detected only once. The CDR3: CASRPLQGSAYEQYF. The CDR3 DNA is TGTGCCAGCAGGCCACTACAGGGATCGGCCTACGAGCAGTACTTC. V usage is TRBV27 and J usage is TRBJ2-7, with a tentative D call TRBD1 (6 bases). The germline V gene encodes CDR1 MNHEY and CDR2 SMNVEV (reference sequence). CDR3 length equals 15 residues. V gave up 6 bases and J gave up 2 bases, with 17 bases separating them.

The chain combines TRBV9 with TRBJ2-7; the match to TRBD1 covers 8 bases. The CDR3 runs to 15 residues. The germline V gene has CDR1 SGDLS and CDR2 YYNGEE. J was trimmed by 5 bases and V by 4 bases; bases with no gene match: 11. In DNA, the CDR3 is TGTGCCAGCAGCCCTAAAGGACAGGGTGGCCACGAGCAGTACTTC. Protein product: CASSPKGQGGHEQYF.

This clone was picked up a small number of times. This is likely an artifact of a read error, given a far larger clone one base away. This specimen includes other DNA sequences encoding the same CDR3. The CDR3 here is CASSQEREWNTGELFF. DNA of the CDR3: TGTGCCAGCAGCCAAGAGCGGGAGTGGAACACCGGGGAGCTGTTTTTT. The rearrangement uses TRBV11-2 and TRBJ2-2, with TRBD2 matching over 8 bases. CDR1 is SGHAT, CDR2 FQNNGV, per germline. CDR3 size: 16 residues. Losses at the gene ends were 5 bases for V and 1 base for J; bases not matched to a gene: 6.

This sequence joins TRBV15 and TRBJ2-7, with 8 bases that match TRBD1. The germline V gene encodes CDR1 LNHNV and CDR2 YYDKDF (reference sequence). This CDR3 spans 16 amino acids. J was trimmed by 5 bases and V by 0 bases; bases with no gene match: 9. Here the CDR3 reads CATSRDRNRGVNEQYF. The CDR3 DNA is TGTGCCACCAGCAGAGATCGTAACAGGGGGGTCAACGAGCAGTACTTC.

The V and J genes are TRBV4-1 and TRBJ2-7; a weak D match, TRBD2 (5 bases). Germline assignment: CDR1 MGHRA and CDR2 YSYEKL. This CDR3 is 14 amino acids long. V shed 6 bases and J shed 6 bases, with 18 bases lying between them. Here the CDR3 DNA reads TGCGCCAGCAGTCGGGTCCAACTAGAACCCGAGCAGTACTTC. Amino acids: CASSRVQLEPEQYF.

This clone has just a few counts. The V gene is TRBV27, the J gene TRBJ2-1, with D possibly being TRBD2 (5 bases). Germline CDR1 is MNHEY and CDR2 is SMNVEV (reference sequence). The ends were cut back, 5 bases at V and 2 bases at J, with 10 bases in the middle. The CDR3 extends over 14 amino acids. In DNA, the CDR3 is TGTGCCAGCAGTGGTAGCGAGGCCTACAATGAGCAGTTCTTC. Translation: CASSGSEAYNEQFF.